Listed below are T cell receptor beta chains from one sample, sequenced in a study of PD-1 blockade in classical Hodgkin lymphoma. The assay was immunoSEQ multiplex PCR, and TCRdb's table has in-frame clones only and misses some. The table lists around 60,000 clones, about 92% of them singletons, with 8% in the top ten. The specimen was peripheral blood mononuclear cells (PBMCs), collected before the fourth cycle of nivolumab. All receptors derive from a human donor with classical Hodgkin lymphoma. Each CDR3 is given without its conserved first and last residue.

V	J	CDR3
TRBV27	TRBJ2-3	ASSLTTSTDTQY
TRBV15	TRBJ2-3	ATSRVGQGADTQY
TRBV29-1	TRBJ2-3	SFRPSGGASADTQY
TRBV7-2	TRBJ2-7	ASSSVRAGTYEQY
TRBV27	TRBJ2-3	ASSLPGDTQY
TRBV2	TRBJ2-2	ASSADRGTGELF
TRBV28	TRBJ1-4	ASSSAGASNEKLF
TRBV2	TRBJ2-2	ASSDGANTGELF
TRBV5-8	TRBJ2-5	ASSKGQPQETQY
TRBV27	TRBJ2-2	ASSFGTGGELF
TRBV19	TRBJ1-4	ASSIDREEKLF
TRBV5-1	TRBJ2-1	ASSPTGRYNEQF
TRBV28	TRBJ1-2	ASTLQGWANYGYT
TRBV11-2	TRBJ2-3	ASSLTSSTDTQY
TRBV6-1	TRBJ1-5	ASRDRRGRQPQH
TRBV6-5	TRBJ2-5	ASTGWKGETQY
TRBV2	TRBJ2-7	ASSVGAGQVNEQY
TRBV6-1	TRBJ2-1	ASSVPSPYNEQF
TRBV5-5	TRBJ2-7	ASSHNPSGYEQY
TRBV7-9	TRBJ2-7	ASEADLGYEQY
TRBV6-5	TRBJ1-4	ASSYRGKGLGEKLF
TRBV10-1	TRBJ2-5	ASSYYRDRGLETQY
TRBV28	TRBJ1-2	ASRNPPGQGNYGYT
TRBV6-5	TRBJ1-2	ASVLGQGAHGYT
TRBV27	TRBJ2-3	ASSVWGSTDTQY
TRBV19	TRBJ2-5	ASRTLAGETQY
TRBV7-2	TRBJ1-5	ASSLYNQPQH
TRBV29-1	TRBJ2-3	SVGGVSTDTQY
TRBV4-1	TRBJ1-4	ASSRWADEKLF
TRBV5-1	TRBJ1-5	ASRPSGGAGQPQH
TRBV10-3	TRBJ2-3	AISEAVSGTDTQY
TRBV29-1	TRBJ1-1	SVEVVGRGPGGLMNTEAF